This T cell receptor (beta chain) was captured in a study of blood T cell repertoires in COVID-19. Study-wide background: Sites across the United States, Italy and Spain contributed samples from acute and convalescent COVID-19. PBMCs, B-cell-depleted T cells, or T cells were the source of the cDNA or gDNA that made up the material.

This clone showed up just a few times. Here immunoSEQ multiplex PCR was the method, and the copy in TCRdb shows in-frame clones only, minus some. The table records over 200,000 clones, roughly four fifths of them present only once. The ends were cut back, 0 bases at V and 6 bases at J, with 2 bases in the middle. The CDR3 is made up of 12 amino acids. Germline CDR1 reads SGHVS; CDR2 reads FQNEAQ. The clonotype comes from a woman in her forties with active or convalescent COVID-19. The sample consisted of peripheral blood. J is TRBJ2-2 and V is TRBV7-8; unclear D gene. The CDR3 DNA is TGTGCCAGCAGCTTAGCCGCCGGGGAGCTGTTTTTT. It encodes CASSLAAGELFF.